The next 16 T cell receptor beta chains were all read from a single sample in a study of early T cells in non-severe SARS-CoV-2 infection. TCRdb fed the 5' RACE reads into MiXCR, producing one record per CDR3 protein. The sample yields roughly 52,000 distinct CDR3 sequences, 5% to 7.5% seen once. Sequences were derived from whole blood, sampled at baseline. These receptors were obtained from an adult who was a healthcare worker with PCR-confirmed SARS-CoV-2 infection or an uninfected control (not recorded which).

At least ten counts were recorded for this clonotype. This rearrangement joins TRBV7-6 to TRBJ2-7; the match to TRBD2 covers 10 bases. The CDR3 is 15 amino acids. Germline CDR1 is SGHVS and CDR2 is FNYEAQ. V lost 4 bases, J lost 7 bases, and 10 bases stayed unmatched. CDR3 region: CASSYLAGDLREQYF. CDR3 sequence (DNA): TGTGCCAGCAGCTACCTAGCGGGGGATTTACGGGAGCAGTACTTC.

This clonotype showed up just a few times. The V call is TRBV7-6, the J call TRBJ1-4, with D possibly being TRBD1 (5 bases). CDR1 and CDR2 (germline): SGHVS, FNYEAQ. V lost 4 bases and J 7 bases, leaving 16 bases between the germline ends. CDR3 length: 15 amino acids. The CDR3 sequence: CASSSGATRREKLFF. The DNA of the CDR3 is TGTGCCAGCAGCTCCGGGGCTACCAGGCGTGAAAAACTGTTTTTT.

In its sample, this clonotype was seen many times. The CDR3 sequence: CASSEVSGSEQFF. The CDR3, as DNA: TGTGCCAGCAGTGAAGTATCCGGGAGTGAGCAGTTCTTC. The chain combines TRBV6-1 with TRBJ2-1, with a tentative D call TRBD2 (6 bases). The CDR3 spans 13 residues. Per the germline V gene, CDR1 is MNHNS and CDR2 is SASEGT. The V end was cut by 1 base, the J end by 9 bases, with 10 bases between.

The rearrangement uses TRBV6-5 and TRBJ1-5, with 7 positions matching TRBD1. This CDR3 is built from 16 residues. V lost 6 bases to trimming and J lost 0 bases; unmatched junction nucleotides: 8. The germline CDR1 and CDR2 sequences are MNHEY and SVGAGI. The CDR3 sequence: CASSRIQGGSNQPQHF. CDR3 bases: TGTGCCAGCAGCCGCATTCAGGGGGGTAGCAATCAGCCCCAGCATTTT.

This clonotype showed up many times. V gene TRBV20-1 combines with J gene TRBJ2-2; 7 bases are a match to TRBD2. CDR1 is DFQATT, CDR2 SNEGSKA, per germline (reference sequence). The CDR3 is 14 residues long. V shed 6 bases and J 5 bases; nucleotides not matched to a gene: 9. The chain's CDR3 is CSASLSGGTGELFF. DNA of the CDR3: TGCAGTGCCTCACTCTCGGGAGGAACCGGGGAGCTGTTTTTT.

This clonotype has ten or more counts. The rearrangement uses TRBV12-3 or TRBV12-4 and TRBJ2-7; 11 bases align to TRBD1. The CDR3 contains 14 residues. V lost 4 bases, J lost 7 bases, and 6 bases stayed unmatched. The chain's CDR3 is CASSWDRGKGEQYF. The CDR3 DNA is TGTGCCAGCAGTTGGGACAGGGGGAAGGGAGAGCAGTACTTC.

A note on this clonotype: The germline gene is not matched at one end of the junction; a read error may be the cause. The J gene is TRBJ2-1, the V gene TRBV6-5, with TRBD1 matching 10 bases. The CDR3 has 14 amino acids. Germline CDR1 is MNHEY and CDR2 is SVGAGI. CDR3 loop: CVSETGGEDNEQFF. In DNA, the CDR3 is TGTGTCAGCGAGACAGGGGGCGAGGATAATGAGCAGTTCTTC.

This clonotype was recorded at least ten times. V is TRBV3-1 and J is TRBJ2-7; D is uncertain. This CDR3 is 14 amino acids long. Germline CDR1 and CDR2: LGHDT and YNNKEL (reference sequence). The ends were cut back, 2 bases at V and 2 bases at J, with 10 bases in the middle. CDR3 in DNA: TGTGCCAGCAGCCAATTCCAAGGACCCTACGAGCAGTACTTC. It is translated as CASSQFQGPYEQYF.

This clonotype has a handful of counts. The chain links TRBV20-1 to TRBJ2-7; D remains unclear. V was shortened by 5 bases and J by 1 base, with 18 bases between the two germline ends. Per the germline V gene, CDR1 is DFQATT and CDR2 is SNEGSKA (reference sequence). The CDR3 is 15 residues long. CDR3 nucleotide sequence: TGCAGTGCTGCGATTTTCCGGACGGTTTCCTACGAGCAGTACTTC. This encodes CSAAIFRTVSYEQYF.

The table lists this clonotype with many counts. The rearrangement uses TRBV11-2 and TRBJ2-5, with D possibly TRBD2 on 6 matching bases. Trimming took off 1 base at V and 2 bases at J, with 14 bases between the two ends. Germline V CDR1 and CDR2: SGHAT, FQNNGV. The CDR3 runs 16 residues. For the CDR3, the DNA is TGTGCCAGCAGCTTAGGCCTAGGGACTTCGCAAGAGACCCAGTACTTC. Translated, it gives CASSLGLGTSQETQYF.

This clonotype has a handful of counts. The J gene is TRBJ2-7, the V gene TRBV6-1; the D gene is possibly TRBD1 (6 bases). The CDR3 sequence is 13 residues long. Germline V gene lookup returns CDR1 MNHNS and CDR2 SASEGT. V gave up 5 bases and J gave up 6 bases, with 14 bases separating them. The CDR3 reads CASSYPRGSEQYF. CDR3 DNA: TGTGCCAGCAGTTACCCCAGGGGAAGCGAGCAGTACTTC.

This clonotype was seen only a few times. CDR3 DNA: TGTGCCATCAGTGAGTCGAGAGACAGGGCGCAGTATTTT. It yields the protein CAISESRDRAQYF. The chain combines TRBV10-3 with TRBJ2-3, with 7 bases matching TRBD1. The germline V gene has CDR1 ENHRY and CDR2 SYGVKD. The J segment lost 10 bases and the V segment lost 0 bases, leaving 4 bases of the junction unmatched. The CDR3 runs to 13 residues.

The J gene is TRBJ2-7, the V gene TRBV5-8; TRBD2 matches at 8 bases. Germline loops: CDR1 SGHTS, CDR2 YDEGEE. The CDR3 is 16 residues long. V dropped 0 bases and J dropped 2; count of bases not matched to a gene: 7. This CDR3 reads CASSLGLAGFAYEQYF. The CDR3 bases are TGTGCCAGCAGCTTGGGGTTAGCGGGGTTCGCCTACGAGCAGTACTTC. The entire variable domain, with the rest obtained from reference TRBV5-8 and TRBJ2-7, is as follows: EAGVTQSPTHLIKTRGQQATLRCSPISGHTSVYWYQQALGLGLQFLLWYDEGEERNRGNFPPRFSGRQFPNYSSELNVNALELEDSALYLCASSLGLAGFAYEQYFGPGTRLTVT.

This clonotype turned up a few times. V gene TRBV28 combines with J gene TRBJ2-2; tentative D call: TRBD1 (6 bases). V lost 5 bases, J lost 4 bases, and 14 bases lay in between. Germline V lookup: CDR1 MDHEN, CDR2 SYDVKM. There are 15 residues in the CDR3. CDR3 amino acids: CASSRRDTLTGELFF. The CDR3 nucleotides are TGTGCCAGCAGTCGTCGGGACACCCTCACCGGGGAGCTGTTTTTT.

The chain combines TRBV6-2 or TRBV6-3 with TRBJ1-2; tentatively, D is TRBD1 (5 bases). This CDR3 region has 12 residues. Trimming left V 5 bases short and J 5 bases short, with 9 bases between. Germline V CDR1 and CDR2: MNHEY, SVGEGT. This CDR3 reads CASSQQAYGYTF. Written as DNA, the CDR3 is TGTGCCAGCAGTCAACAGGCATATGGCTACACCTTC.

This clonotype appeared a few times. One end of the junction varies from germline; a read error may be responsible. The gene calls are TRBV4-1 and TRBJ2-7; tentatively, D is TRBD1 (7 bases). Germline V gene data show CDR1 as MGHRA and CDR2 as YSYEKL. This CDR3 comprises 17 residues. The CDR3 is CASSQAIWQGGSYEQHF. For the CDR3, the DNA is TGCGCCAGCAGCCAAGCAATTTGGCAGGGGGGCTCCTACGAGCAGCACTTC.